The clone carrying this T cell receptor beta chain was seen more than once but under ten times. Its antigen is still unknown. This sample was taken from a study of T cells after yellow fever vaccination. Study results and caveats: There was a small share of clonotypes that showed up in both the CD4 and CD8 compartments. Clones from primary vaccination mostly reappeared after the booster (approximately 96% CD4, over 85% CD8).

This CDR3 contains 13 residues. CDR1 is SQVTM and CDR2 is ANQGSEA in the germline V gene. Trimming removed 7 bases at V and 7 bases at J, with 16 bases between. Template switching with 5'RACE generated the TCR cDNA and added a universal primer site and UMIs. Via MiXCR, TCRdb re-called the 5' RACE reads, giving one row per CDR3 protein. The table includes hundreds of thousands of distinct CDR3 sequences, 13% detected once. The receptor's source is a man aged 30 to 45 who received the YFV17D yellow fever vaccine. Specimen: PBMCs, collected on the day of the yellow fever booster vaccination. The chain employs TRBV29-1 and TRBJ2-2, with D perhaps matching TRBD1 (6 bases). The CDR3, as DNA: TGCAGCGCCCTTAGGGGGACGGGCGGGGAGCTGTTTTTT. It specifies CSALRGTGGELFF.